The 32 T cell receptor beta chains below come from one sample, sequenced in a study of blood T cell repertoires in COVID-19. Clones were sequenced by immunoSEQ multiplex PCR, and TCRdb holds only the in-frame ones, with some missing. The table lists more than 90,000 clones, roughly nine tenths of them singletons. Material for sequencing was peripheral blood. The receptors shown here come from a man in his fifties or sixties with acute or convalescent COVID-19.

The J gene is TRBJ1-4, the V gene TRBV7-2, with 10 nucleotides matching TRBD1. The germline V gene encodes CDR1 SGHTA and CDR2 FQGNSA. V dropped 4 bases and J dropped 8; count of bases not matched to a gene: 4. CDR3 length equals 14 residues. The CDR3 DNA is TGTGCCAGCAGCTACCGGACAGGGGGAGAAAAACTGTTTTTT. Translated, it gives CASSYRTGGEKLFF.

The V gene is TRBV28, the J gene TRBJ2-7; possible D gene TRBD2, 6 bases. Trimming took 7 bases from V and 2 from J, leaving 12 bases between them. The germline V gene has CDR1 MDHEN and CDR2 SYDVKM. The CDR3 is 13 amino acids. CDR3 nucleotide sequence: TGTGCCAGCAACTCGGGACTCCCCTACGAGCAGTACTTC. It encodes CASNSGLPYEQYF.

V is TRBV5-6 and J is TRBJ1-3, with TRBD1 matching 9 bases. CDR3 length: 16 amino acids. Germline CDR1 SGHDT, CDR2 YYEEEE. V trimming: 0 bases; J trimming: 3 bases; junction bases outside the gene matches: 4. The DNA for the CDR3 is TGTGCCAGCAGCTTGGAACAGGGGGCGCTTGGAAACACCATATATTTT. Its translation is CASSLEQGALGNTIYF.

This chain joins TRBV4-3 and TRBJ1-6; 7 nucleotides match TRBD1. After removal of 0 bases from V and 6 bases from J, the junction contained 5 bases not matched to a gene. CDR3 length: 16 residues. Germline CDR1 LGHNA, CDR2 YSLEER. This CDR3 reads CASSQDRGTANSPLHF. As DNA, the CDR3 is TGCGCCAGCAGCCAAGATAGGGGGACAGCTAATTCACCCCTCCACTTT.

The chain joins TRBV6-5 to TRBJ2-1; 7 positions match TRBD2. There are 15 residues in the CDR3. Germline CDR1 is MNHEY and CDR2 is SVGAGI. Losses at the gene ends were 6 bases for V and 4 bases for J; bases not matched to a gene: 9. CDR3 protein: CASSPGTNKYNEQFF. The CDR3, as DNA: TGTGCCAGCAGCCCCGGGACTAATAAGTACAATGAGCAGTTCTTC.

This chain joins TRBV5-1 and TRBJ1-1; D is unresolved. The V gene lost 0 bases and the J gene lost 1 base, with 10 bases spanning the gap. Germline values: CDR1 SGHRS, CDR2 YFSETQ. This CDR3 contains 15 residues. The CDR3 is CASSLERASNTEAFF. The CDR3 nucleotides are TGCGCCAGCAGCTTGGAGAGAGCCTCGAACACTGAAGCTTTCTTT.

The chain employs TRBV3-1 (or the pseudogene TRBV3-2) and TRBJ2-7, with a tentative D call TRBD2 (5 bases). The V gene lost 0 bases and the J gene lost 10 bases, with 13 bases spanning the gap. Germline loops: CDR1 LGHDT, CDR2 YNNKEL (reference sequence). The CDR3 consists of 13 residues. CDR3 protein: CASSQDLAGDQYF. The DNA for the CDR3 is TGTGCCAGCAGCCAAGATCTGGCGGGCGATCAGTACTTC.

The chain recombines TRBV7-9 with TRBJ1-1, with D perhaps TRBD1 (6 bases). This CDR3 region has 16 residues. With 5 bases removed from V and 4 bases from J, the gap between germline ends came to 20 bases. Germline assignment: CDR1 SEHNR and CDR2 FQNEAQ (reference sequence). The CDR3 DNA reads TGTGCCAGCAGCCCCGGGACAACCGGAGCTTCCACTGAAGCTTTCTTT. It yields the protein CASSPGTTGASTEAFF.

The CDR3 DNA sequence: TGCGCCAGCAGCTTGGACAGGGCGGACTACGAGCAGTACTTC. It yields the protein CASSLDRADYEQYF. The rearrangement joins TRBV5-1 to TRBJ2-7, with D possibly matching TRBD1 (6 bases). V lost 0 bases, J lost 3 bases, and 10 bases lay in between. This CDR3 contains 14 residues. Germline V gene lookup returns CDR1 SGHRS and CDR2 YFSETQ.

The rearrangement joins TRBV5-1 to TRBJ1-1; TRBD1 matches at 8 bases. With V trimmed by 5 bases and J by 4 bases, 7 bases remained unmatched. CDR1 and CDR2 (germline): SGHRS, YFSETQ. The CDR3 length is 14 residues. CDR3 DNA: TGCGCCAGCAGACCCACGACAGGGGTCACTGAAGCTTTCTTT. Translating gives CASRPTTGVTEAFF. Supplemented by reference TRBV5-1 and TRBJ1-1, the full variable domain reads KAGVTQTPRYLIKTRGQQVTLSCSPISGHRSVSWYQQTPGQGLQFLFEYFSETQRNKGNFPGRFSGRQFSNSRSEMNVSTLELGDSALYLCASRPTTGVTEAFFGQGTRLTVV.

The CDR3 region has the DNA TGTGCCAGCTCACCGGACAGGGGTCGGCAGTTCTTC. Translation gives CASSPDRGRQFF. The gene calls are TRBV18 and TRBJ2-1; 9 bases fit TRBD1. Germline V gene data show CDR1 as KGHSH and CDR2 as LQKENI. CDR3 length: 12 amino acids. The V and J ends lost 3 bases and 12 bases, in that order; junction bases with no gene match: 3.

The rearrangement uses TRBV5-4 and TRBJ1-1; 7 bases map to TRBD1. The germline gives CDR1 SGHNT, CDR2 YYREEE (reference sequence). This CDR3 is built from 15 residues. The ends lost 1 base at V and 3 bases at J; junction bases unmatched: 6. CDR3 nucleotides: TGTGCCAGCAGCTTGTGGGGACAGATCCACACTGAAGCTTTCTTT. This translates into CASSLWGQIHTEAFF. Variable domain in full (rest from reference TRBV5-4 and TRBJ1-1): ETGVTQSPTHLIKTRGQQVTLRCSSQSGHNTVSWYQQALGQGPQFIFQYYREEENGRGNFPPRFSGLQFPNYSSELNVNALELDDSALYLCASSLWGQIHTEAFFGQGTRLTVV.

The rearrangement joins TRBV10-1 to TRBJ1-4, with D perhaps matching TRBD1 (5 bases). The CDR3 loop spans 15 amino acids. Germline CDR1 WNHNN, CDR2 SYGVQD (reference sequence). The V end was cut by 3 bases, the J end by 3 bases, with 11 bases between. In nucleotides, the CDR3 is TGCGCCAGCAGTGAAGATGTGGGGCCTAATGAAAAACTGTTTTTT. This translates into CASSEDVGPNEKLFF.

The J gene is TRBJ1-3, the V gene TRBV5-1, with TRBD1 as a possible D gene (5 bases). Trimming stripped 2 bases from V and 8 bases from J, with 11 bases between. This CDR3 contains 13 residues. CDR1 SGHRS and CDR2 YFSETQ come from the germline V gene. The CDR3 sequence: CASSFGGRDTIYF. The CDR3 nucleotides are TGCGCCAGCAGCTTCGGGGGTCGAGACACCATATATTTT.

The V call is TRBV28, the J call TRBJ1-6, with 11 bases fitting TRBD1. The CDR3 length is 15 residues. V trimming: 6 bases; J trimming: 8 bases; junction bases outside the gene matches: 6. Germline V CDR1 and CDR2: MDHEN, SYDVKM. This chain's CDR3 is CASSGQGAGDSPLHF. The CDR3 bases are TGTGCCAGCAGCGGACAGGGGGCCGGGGATTCACCCCTCCACTTT.

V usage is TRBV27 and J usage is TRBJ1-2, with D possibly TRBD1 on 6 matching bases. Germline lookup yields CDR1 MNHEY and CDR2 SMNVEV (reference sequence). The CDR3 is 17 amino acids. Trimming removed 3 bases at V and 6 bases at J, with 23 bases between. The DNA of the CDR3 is TGTGCCAGCAGTTTTCTGACAGGAGTAGGTTATGACGATGGCTACACCTTC. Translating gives CASSFLTGVGYDDGYTF.

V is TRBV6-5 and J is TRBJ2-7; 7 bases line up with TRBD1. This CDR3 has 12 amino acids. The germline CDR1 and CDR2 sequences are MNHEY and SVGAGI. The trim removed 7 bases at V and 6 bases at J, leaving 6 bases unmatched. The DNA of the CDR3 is TGTGCCAGCACCTCGACAGGGATCGAGCAGTACTTC. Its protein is CASTSTGIEQYF.

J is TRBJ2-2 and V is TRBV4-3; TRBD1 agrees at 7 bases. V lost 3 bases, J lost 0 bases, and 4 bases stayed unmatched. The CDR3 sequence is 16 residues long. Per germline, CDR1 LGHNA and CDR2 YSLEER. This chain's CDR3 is CASSQRTGANTGELFF. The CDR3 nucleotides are TGCGCCAGCAGCCAGAGGACAGGAGCGAACACCGGGGAGCTGTTTTTT.

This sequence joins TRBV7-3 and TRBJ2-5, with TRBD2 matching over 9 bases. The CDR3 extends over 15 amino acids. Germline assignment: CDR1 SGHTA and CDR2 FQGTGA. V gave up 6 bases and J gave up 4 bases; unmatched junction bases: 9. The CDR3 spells CASSSLGGGAETQYF. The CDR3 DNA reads TGTGCCAGCAGTTCCCTAGGCGGGGGGGCAGAGACCCAGTACTTC.

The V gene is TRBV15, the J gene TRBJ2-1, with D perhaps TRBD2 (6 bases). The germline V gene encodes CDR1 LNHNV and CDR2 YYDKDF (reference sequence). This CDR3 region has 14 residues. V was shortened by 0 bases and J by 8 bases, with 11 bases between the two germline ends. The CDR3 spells CATSREAGLDEQFF. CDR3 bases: TGTGCCACCAGCAGAGAGGCGGGGCTTGATGAGCAGTTCTTC.

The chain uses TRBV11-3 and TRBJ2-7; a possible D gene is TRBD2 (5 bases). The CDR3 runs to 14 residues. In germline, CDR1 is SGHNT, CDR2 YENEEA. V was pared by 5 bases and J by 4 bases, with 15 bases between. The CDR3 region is CASSPYEGEYEQYF. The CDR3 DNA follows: TGTGCCAGCAGCCCTTACGAGGGCGAATACGAGCAGTACTTC.

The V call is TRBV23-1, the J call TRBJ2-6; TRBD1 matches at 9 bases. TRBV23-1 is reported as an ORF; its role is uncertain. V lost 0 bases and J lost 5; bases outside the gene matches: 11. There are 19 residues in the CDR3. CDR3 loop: CASSQSGTGTGTRANVLTF. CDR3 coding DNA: TGCGCCAGCAGTCAATCAGGGACGGGGACAGGGACAAGGGCCAACGTCCTGACTTTC.

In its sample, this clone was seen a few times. CDR3 nucleotide sequence: TGCGCCTCCACCGGCGGGGGGTCCACCGGGGAGCTGTTTTTT. Protein sequence: CASTGGGSTGELFF. The rearrangement uses TRBV5-1 and TRBJ2-2; the match to TRBD2 covers 8 bases. The V segment lost 10 bases and the J segment 4 bases; nucleotides outside the gene matches: 9. Germline V gene lookup returns CDR1 SGHRS and CDR2 YFSETQ. CDR3 length: 14 residues.

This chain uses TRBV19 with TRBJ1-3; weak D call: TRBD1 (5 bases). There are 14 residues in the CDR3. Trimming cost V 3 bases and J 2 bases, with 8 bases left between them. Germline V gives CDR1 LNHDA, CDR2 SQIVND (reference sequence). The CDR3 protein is CASSIGGTGNTIYF. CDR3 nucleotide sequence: TGTGCCAGTAGTATCGGGGGGACTGGAAACACCATATATTTT.

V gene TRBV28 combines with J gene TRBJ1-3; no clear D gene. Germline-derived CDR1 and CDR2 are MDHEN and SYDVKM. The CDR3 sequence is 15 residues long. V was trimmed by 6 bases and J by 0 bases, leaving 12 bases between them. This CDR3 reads CASRTLQFSGNTIYF. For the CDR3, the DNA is TGTGCCAGCAGGACATTACAGTTCTCTGGAAACACCATATATTTT.

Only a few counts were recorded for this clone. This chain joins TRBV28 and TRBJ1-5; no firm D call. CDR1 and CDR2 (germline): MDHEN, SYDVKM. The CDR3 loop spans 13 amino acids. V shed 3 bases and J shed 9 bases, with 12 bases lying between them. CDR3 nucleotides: TGTGCCAGCAGTTTGCCACTCCGGGGGCCCCAGCATTTT. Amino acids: CASSLPLRGPQHF.

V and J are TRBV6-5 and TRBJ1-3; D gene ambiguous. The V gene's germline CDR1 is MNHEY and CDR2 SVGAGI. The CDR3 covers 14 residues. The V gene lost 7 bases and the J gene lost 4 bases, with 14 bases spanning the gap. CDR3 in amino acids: CASTPGRRGNTIYF. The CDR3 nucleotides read TGTGCCAGCACCCCGGGGAGGCGCGGAAACACCATATATTTT.

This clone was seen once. The CDR3 DNA is TGTGCCAGTAGTTCCCAACTTGTCTCCTACGAGCAGTACTTC. Translating it yields CASSSQLVSYEQYF. The V call is TRBV19, the J call TRBJ2-7, with D unclear. The CDR3 loop spans 14 amino acids. The V gene's germline CDR1 is LNHDA and CDR2 SQIVND (reference sequence). V was shortened by 5 bases and J by 0 bases, with 11 bases between the two germline ends.

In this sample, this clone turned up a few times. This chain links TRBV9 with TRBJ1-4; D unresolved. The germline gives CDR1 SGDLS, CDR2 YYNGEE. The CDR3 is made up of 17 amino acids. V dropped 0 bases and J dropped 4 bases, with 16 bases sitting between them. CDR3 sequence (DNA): TGTGCCAGCAGCGTAGGGGCTTCGGGAGGCCTTAATGAAAAACTGTTTTTT. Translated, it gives CASSVGASGGLNEKLFF. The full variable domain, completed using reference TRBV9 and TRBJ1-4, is DSGVTQTPKHLITATGQRVTLRCSPRSGDLSVYWYQQSLDQGLQFLIQYYNGEERAKGNILERFSAQQFPDLHSELNLSSLELGDSALYFCASSVGASGGLNEKLFFGSGTQLSVL.

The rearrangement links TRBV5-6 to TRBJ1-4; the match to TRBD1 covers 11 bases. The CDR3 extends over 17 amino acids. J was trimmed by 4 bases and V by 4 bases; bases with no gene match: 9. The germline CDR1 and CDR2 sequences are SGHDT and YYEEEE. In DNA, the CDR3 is TGTGCCAGCAGCGCCCGGACAGGGGGCATAGGTAATGAAAAACTGTTTTTT. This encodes CASSARTGGIGNEKLFF. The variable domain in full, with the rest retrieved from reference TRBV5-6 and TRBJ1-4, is DAGVTQSPTHLIKTRGQQVTLRCSPKSGHDTVSWYQQALGQGPQFIFQYYEEEERQRGNFPDRFSGHQFPNYSSELNVNALLLGDSALYLCASSARTGGIGNEKLFFGSGTQLSVL.

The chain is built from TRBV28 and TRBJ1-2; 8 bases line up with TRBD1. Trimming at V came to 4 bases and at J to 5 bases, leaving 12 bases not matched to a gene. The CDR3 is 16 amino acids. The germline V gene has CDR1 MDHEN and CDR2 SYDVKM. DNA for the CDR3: TGTGCCAGCAGTTCGCCCTCTCCACGGACAGGGTATGGCTACACCTTC. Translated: CASSSPSPRTGYGYTF.

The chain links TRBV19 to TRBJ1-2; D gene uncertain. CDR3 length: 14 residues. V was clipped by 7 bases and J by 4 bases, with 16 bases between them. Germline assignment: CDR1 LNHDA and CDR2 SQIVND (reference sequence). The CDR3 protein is CASKRGSRGYGYTF. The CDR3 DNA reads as TGTGCCAGTAAAAGAGGAAGCAGAGGCTATGGCTACACCTTC.